These T cell receptor beta chains were read from a single sample in a study of human T cells and chemical hapten exposure. TCRdb ran MiXCR on the RACE reads and lists one entry per CDR3 protein. The table includes about 89,000 distinct CDR3 sequences, 11% detected once. This specimen consisted of whole blood, obtained in connection with sensitization to the hapten diphenylcyclopropenone (DPC). These TCRs come from a woman in her fifties or sixties with alopecia areata. Some clones in this sample may be carry-over from other donors' samples. CDR3s include the opening cysteine and the closing phenylalanine or tryptophan. A D gene is named only where the DNA matches it firmly.

j_call,d_call,v_call,cdr3_aa
TRBJ2-3,NA,TRBV11-2,CASSRLQRSGGVADTQYF
TRBJ2-7,TRBD1,TRBV29-1,CSVEPRTGPGEQYF
TRBJ1-2,TRBD1,TRBV18,CASSPRGRTGDLYGYTF
TRBJ1-6,TRBD1,TRBV18,CASAPNAGTGARPLHF
TRBJ1-6,NA,TRBV5-6,CASSQGRLVSPLHF
TRBJ1-1,NA,TRBV5-1,CASTLVPFDGGNTEAFF
TRBJ2-3,NA,TRBV4-1,CASSQEGADNTQYF
TRBJ2-6,TRBD1,TRBV6-1,CAIVRGNSGANVLTF
TRBJ2-1,TRBD2,TRBV6-6,CASGASGGPNEQFF
TRBJ2-1,TRBD1,TRBV3-1,CASSQDGRGLSEQFF
TRBJ2-1,TRBD1,TRBV6-2/TRBV6-3,CASSYTRGYYNEQFF
TRBJ2-3,TRBD2,TRBV4-2,CASSQEGTSGLTDTQYF
TRBJ2-5,TRBD2,TRBV6-2/TRBV6-3,CASNSGLAGQETQYF
TRBJ1-4,NA,TRBV5-1,CASGVSSEKLFF
TRBJ1-1,NA,TRBV3-1,CASSQGTRPGTEAFF
TRBJ2-5,TRBD1,TRBV7-2,CASSLASRAGGPQETQYF
TRBJ2-7,NA,TRBV18,CASSPVGSSYEQYF
TRBJ1-2,NA,TRBV27,CASSQRGGDHGYTF
TRBJ1-5,NA,TRBV30,CAWSSGNGNQPQHF
TRBJ2-7,NA,TRBV10-1,CASSGADYEQYF
TRBJ1-1,NA,TRBV18,CASSRGGGGTEAFF
TRBJ1-2,TRBD1,TRBV19,CASSIIARGLGYGYTF
TRBJ1-1,TRBD1,TRBV9,CASSTGQGDTEAFF
TRBJ2-1,TRBD2,TRBV6-1,CASSTSGASYNEQFF
TRBJ1-1,TRBD1,TRBV10-3,CAISSPSGQGLMNTEAFF
TRBJ2-3,NA,TRBV2,CASTAVEADTQYF
TRBJ2-7,TRBD1,TRBV10-3,CAIQRGTGSIYEQYF
TRBJ1-3,NA,TRBV5-8,CASSGARVPGNTIYF
TRBJ1-6,NA,TRBV19,CASRERNSPLHF
TRBJ1-1,NA,TRBV12-5,CASAPGNTEAFF
TRBJ2-3,TRBD2,TRBV5-1,CASSLGLAGSTDTQYF
TRBJ2-2,NA,TRBV3-1,CASSRGTTNTGELFF
TRBJ1-1,NA,TRBV3-1,CASSQGTLDTEAFF
TRBJ2-5,NA,TRBV7-9,CASSFGQSTGEETQYF
TRBJ1-2,NA,TRBV20-1,CSARGQWGYGYTF
TRBJ1-2,NA,TRBV27,CASKQVGEGRHGYTF
TRBJ2-5,NA,TRBV9,CASSVAGAGLETQYF
TRBJ2-1,NA,TRBV12-3/TRBV12-4,CASSTTGRNYNEQFF
TRBJ1-5,TRBD1,TRBV10-3,CAISPGTDQPQHF
TRBJ2-3,NA,TRBV9,CASSPSLMGGADTQYF
TRBJ1-1,NA,TRBV30,CAWSVQLMNTEAFF
TRBJ1-4,NA,TRBV20-1,CSAPLREKGREKLFF
TRBJ2-5,NA,TRBV5-1,CASSFPEGPQETQYF
TRBJ1-1,NA,TRBV7-9,CASSEPRMNTEAFF
TRBJ2-2,NA,TRBV7-6,CASSSGRQGGPGELFF
TRBJ2-6,TRBD1,TRBV27,CASSPMQGAGANVLTF
TRBJ2-1,NA,TRBV10-3,CATNKGGANNEQFF
TRBJ1-1,TRBD1,TRBV7-3,CASSLAGQGNTEVFF
TRBJ1-1,NA,TRBV7-4,CASSLPGREGTEAFF
TRBJ2-7,NA,TRBV29-1,CSYSGSPDSSYEQYF
TRBJ2-1,NA,TRBV19,CASISDRDNEQFF
TRBJ1-4,TRBD1,TRBV7-8,CASSLVVTGSSEKLFF
TRBJ1-4,NA,TRBV28,CASSPLGQSNEKLFF
TRBJ2-1,TRBD2,TRBV7-2,CASSLRASGGSEQFF